The clone carrying this TCR beta chain was seen a handful of times. Its specificity is unknown. iRepertoire HTBI primers and Arm-PCR of CDR3 regions built TCR beta libraries. TCRdb itself ran the multiplex PCR reads through MiXCR, one entry per CDR3 protein. Counted here are around 400,000 distinct CDR3 sequences, roughly a sixth occurring once; the ten biggest clones make up 22%. The entry originates in a study of regulatory T cells in long-lasting Graves disease. Study information: Prior antithyroid drug treatment in newly diagnosed Graves' patients lasted under 3 months. Study results and caveats: Relative to newly diagnosed Graves' patients, persistent ones had lower TCR diversity.

Time point here: newly diagnosed GD, antithyroid drugs for less than 3 months. The authors made the TCR library using RNA they extracted from PBMCs. Each of the patients was recruited from an endocrinology department situated in Xi'an, China. The V gene end was trimmed by 2 bases and the J gene end by 11 bases; junction bases not matched to a gene: 3. Germline V CDR1 and CDR2: DFQATT, SNEGSKA (reference sequence). CDR3 length equals 11 residues. The sample was peripheral blood mononuclear cells (PBMCs), taken at new diagnosis, from a patient treated with antithyroid drugs. V and J are TRBV20-1 and TRBJ1-1, with 9 bases identical to TRBD1. This clonotype was obtained from a female donor with Graves disease. The CDR3 protein is CSARLTGGAFF. In DNA, the CDR3 is TGCAGTGCTAGACTGACAGGGGGTGCTTTCTTT.